The rows below give T cell receptor beta chains drawn from one sample of a study of CD8+CD57+ T cells in acquired aplastic anemia. TCRdb re-analysed the reads in MiXCR, keeping a single row per CDR3 protein. The repertoire includes under 200,000 distinct CDR3 sequences, roughly 64% of them detected once, and 46% sits in the top ten. Sequencing input: sorted CD4+, CD8+, or CD8+CD57+ T cells (not recorded which) from PBMCs. The receptors shown here come from a human donor with severe aplastic anemia or a healthy control (not recorded which). The CDR3 runs from the conserved cysteine through the conserved F or W. Fields, in order: D gene, clone size, J gene, V gene, CDR3 length, CDR3 protein, CDR3 DNA. A D gene is named only where the DNA matches it firmly. Only some rows state a clone size, as once, few, many or a class for expanded clones.

D gene: TRBD1; clone size: NA; J gene: TRBJ2-3; V gene: TRBV2; CDR3 length: 17; CDR3 protein: CASSDIGDRVGTDTQYF; CDR3 DNA: TGTGCCAGCAGTGATATTGGGGACAGGGTCGGAACAGATACGCAGTATTTT
D gene: NA; clone size: few; J gene: TRBJ2-7; V gene: TRBV7-9; CDR3 length: 12; CDR3 protein: CASSLGGDEQYF; CDR3 DNA: TGTGCCAGCAGTTTGGGGGGAGACGAGCAGTACTTC
D gene: TRBD1; clone size: NA; J gene: TRBJ1-2; V gene: TRBV19; CDR3 length: 14; CDR3 protein: CASSSTGAFYGYTF; CDR3 DNA: TGTGCCAGTAGTAGTACAGGGGCCTTCTATGGCTACACCTTC
D gene: NA; clone size: NA; J gene: TRBJ2-7; V gene: TRBV7-2; CDR3 length: 15; CDR3 protein: CASSLTGGVGYEQYF; CDR3 DNA: TGTGCCAGCAGCCTCACCGGAGGGGTGGGCTACGAGCAGTACTTC
D gene: NA; clone size: many; J gene: TRBJ1-6; V gene: TRBV4-2; CDR3 length: 12; CDR3 protein: CASSQEGTPLHF; CDR3 DNA: TGTGCCAGCAGCCAAGAAGGGACACCCCTCCACTTT
D gene: NA; clone size: NA; J gene: TRBJ2-3; V gene: TRBV10-2; CDR3 length: 13; CDR3 protein: CASLSSRTDTQYF; CDR3 DNA: TGCGCCAGTTTGAGCAGCCGCACAGATACGCAGTATTTT
D gene: NA; clone size: NA; J gene: TRBJ2-1; V gene: TRBV7-9; CDR3 length: 14; CDR3 protein: CASSLINPDNEQFF; CDR3 DNA: TGTGCCAGCAGCTTAATCAACCCGGACAATGAGCAGTTCTTC
D gene: NA; clone size: many; J gene: TRBJ1-1; V gene: TRBV12-3/TRBV12-4; CDR3 length: 15; CDR3 protein: CASSPEAGFLPEAFF; CDR3 DNA: TGTGCCAGCAGCCCAGAGGCAGGATTTCTCCCTGAAGCTTTCTTT
D gene: NA; clone size: NA; J gene: TRBJ2-4; V gene: TRBV10-3; CDR3 length: 15; CDR3 protein: CAISDTLAVRNIQYF; CDR3 DNA: TGTGCCATCAGTGATACACTAGCAGTTCGAAACATTCAGTACTTC
D gene: NA; clone size: NA; J gene: TRBJ2-2; V gene: TRBV24-1; CDR3 length: 13; CDR3 protein: CATERPGAGELFF; CDR3 DNA: TGTGCCACCGAGCGCCCCGGGGCCGGGGAGCTGTTTTTT
D gene: NA; clone size: few; J gene: TRBJ2-2; V gene: TRBV4-3; CDR3 length: 15; CDR3 protein: CASSQGTSLGGELFF; CDR3 DNA: TGCGCCAGCAGCCAAGGAACTAGCTTAGGCGGGGAGCTGTTTTTT
D gene: NA; clone size: many; J gene: TRBJ1-1; V gene: TRBV4-1; CDR3 length: 15; CDR3 protein: CASSQVEVRNTEAFF; CDR3 DNA: TGCGCCAGCAGCCAAGTAGAGGTCAGGAACACTGAAGCTTTCTTT
D gene: NA; clone size: NA; J gene: TRBJ1-1; V gene: TRBV18; CDR3 length: 14; CDR3 protein: CASSPEVMNTEAFF; CDR3 DNA: TGTGCCAGCTCACCAGAAGTAATGAACACTGAAGCTTTCTTT
D gene: TRBD2; clone size: NA; J gene: TRBJ2-2; V gene: TRBV9; CDR3 length: 17; CDR3 protein: CASSAGGGNHLTGELFF; CDR3 DNA: TGTGCCAGCAGCGCCGGGGGGGGAAACCACCTCACCGGGGAGCTGTTTTTT
D gene: TRBD2; clone size: few; J gene: TRBJ2-7; V gene: TRBV7-6; CDR3 length: 13; CDR3 protein: CASSQGAGDEQYF; CDR3 DNA: TGTGCCAGCAGCCAGGGCGCGGGGGATGAGCAGTACTTC
D gene: NA; clone size: NA; J gene: TRBJ2-5; V gene: TRBV30; CDR3 length: 12; CDR3 protein: CAWTSILETQYF; CDR3 DNA: TGTGCCTGGACCTCCATCCTGGAGACCCAGTACTTC
D gene: NA; clone size: NA; J gene: TRBJ1-1; V gene: TRBV7-2; CDR3 length: 13; CDR3 protein: CASSRRSRDPAFF; CDR3 DNA: TGTGCCAGCAGCCGGAGGAGTAGGGATCCAGCTTTCTTT
D gene: NA; clone size: NA; J gene: TRBJ1-2; V gene: TRBV12-3/TRBV12-4; CDR3 length: 11; CDR3 protein: CASSTVGGYTF; CDR3 DNA: TGTGCCAGCAGTACAGTGGGAGGCTACACCTTC
D gene: TRBD2; clone size: NA; J gene: TRBJ2-5; V gene: TRBV2; CDR3 length: 15; CDR3 protein: CASSEPGLARETQYF; CDR3 DNA: TGTGCCAGCAGTGAGCCGGGACTAGCGAGAGAGACCCAGTACTTC
D gene: TRBD1; clone size: NA; J gene: TRBJ2-1; V gene: TRBV19; CDR3 length: 15; CDR3 protein: CASSLDRGFYNEQFF; CDR3 DNA: TGTGCCAGTAGTCTCGACAGGGGTTTCTACAATGAGCAGTTCTTC
D gene: NA; clone size: once; J gene: TRBJ1-1; V gene: TRBV7-3; CDR3 length: 13; CDR3 protein: CASSLTGEGEAFF; CDR3 DNA: TGTGCCAGCAGCTTAACCGGAGAAGGTGAAGCTTTCTTT
D gene: TRBD1; clone size: once; J gene: TRBJ2-3; V gene: TRBV24-1; CDR3 length: 15; CDR3 protein: CATSGAQGAVDTQYF; CDR3 DNA: TGTGCCACCAGTGGAGCCCAGGGGGCGGTAGATACGCAGTATTTT
D gene: TRBD2; clone size: NA; J gene: TRBJ2-3; V gene: TRBV7-8; CDR3 length: 14; CDR3 protein: CATYRAGGLGTQYF; CDR3 DNA: TGTGCCACATACAGGGCGGGAGGATTAGGTACGCAGTATTTT
D gene: NA; clone size: NA; J gene: TRBJ2-7; V gene: TRBV9; CDR3 length: 14; CDR3 protein: CASSAGKGGEEQYF; CDR3 DNA: TGTGCCAGCAGCGCAGGGAAAGGGGGAGAAGAGCAGTACTTC
D gene: NA; clone size: many; J gene: TRBJ1-5; V gene: TRBV4-1; CDR3 length: 16; CDR3 protein: CASSQDPGLGNQPQHF; CDR3 DNA: TGCGCCAGCAGCCAAGATCCGGGGTTGGGTAATCAGCCCCAGCATTTT
D gene: NA; clone size: NA; J gene: TRBJ2-1; V gene: TRBV5-4; CDR3 length: 15; CDR3 protein: CASSPWIDWDNEQFF; CDR3 DNA: TGTGCCAGCAGCCCGTGGATTGATTGGGACAATGAGCAGTTCTTC